This TCR beta chain was sequenced during a study of blood T cell repertoires in COVID-19. Assay used: immunoSEQ multiplex PCR; TCRdb lists only in-frame clones, some missing. The profile shows more than 300,000 clones, 87% of them singletons. The CDR3 spans 18 residues. Germline assignment: CDR1 LGHDT and CDR2 YNNKEL (reference sequence). V lost 0 bases, J lost 0 bases, and 4 bases stayed unmatched. This TCR was recovered from a woman in her forties or fifties with COVID-19, enrolled during active disease. Material: peripheral blood. The chain recombines TRBV3-1 (or the pseudogene TRBV3-2) with TRBJ2-2; 10 nucleotides match TRBD1. CDR3 sequence reads: CASSQDWDRGPNTGELFF. The CDR3 coding sequence is TGTGCCAGCAGCCAAGATTGGGACAGGGGACCGAACACCGGGGAGCTGTTTTTT.